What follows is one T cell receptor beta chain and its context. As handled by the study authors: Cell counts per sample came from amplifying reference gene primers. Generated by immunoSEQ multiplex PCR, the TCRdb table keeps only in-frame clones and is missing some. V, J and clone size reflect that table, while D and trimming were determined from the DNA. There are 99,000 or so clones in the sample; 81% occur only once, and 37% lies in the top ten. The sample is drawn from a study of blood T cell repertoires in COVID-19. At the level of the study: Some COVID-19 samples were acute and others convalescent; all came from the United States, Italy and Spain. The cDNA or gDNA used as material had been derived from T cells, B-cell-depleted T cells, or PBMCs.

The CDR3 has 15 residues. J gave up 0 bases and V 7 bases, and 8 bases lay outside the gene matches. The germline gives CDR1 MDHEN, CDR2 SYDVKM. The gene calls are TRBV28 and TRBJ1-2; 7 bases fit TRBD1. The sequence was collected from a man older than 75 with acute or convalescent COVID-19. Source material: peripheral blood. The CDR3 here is CASKAGTASNYGYTF. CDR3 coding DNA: TGTGCCAGCAAGGCCGGGACAGCCTCTAACTATGGCTACACCTTC.